The T cell receptor beta chain under discussion was sequenced for a study of blood T cell repertoires in COVID-19. Looking at the study overall: Sites across the United States, Italy and Spain contributed samples from acute and convalescent COVID-19.

The CDR3 has 17 residues. Per germline, CDR1 LGHNT and CDR2 FRNRAP. Trimming took off 1 base at V and 3 bases at J, with 16 bases between the two ends. In the authors' workflow: Scientists estimated how many nucleated cells there were by amplifying reference gene primers. TCRdb's copy holds only in-frame clones and misses some; the assay was immunoSEQ multiplex PCR. The V and J calls and clone size were taken over from that table, and D and trimming were inferred from the DNA. Of fewer than 500,000 clones detected, 87% appear once; the ten largest clones hold almost 2%. The rearrangement joins TRBV12-5 to TRBJ1-5; tentative D call: TRBD1 (5 bases). Input material: PBMCs or T cells enriched from blood (not recorded which). The TCR originated in a woman aged 18-35 years with acute COVID-19. CDR3 DNA sequence: TGTGCTAGTGGTTTGGGGGGGGTCAGGGTTTCCAATCAGCCCCAGCATTTT. Its protein is CASGLGGVRVSNQPQHF.